The clone carrying this TCR beta chain was counted ten times or more. Its target is not known. Germline V gene sequence: CDR1 MGHRA, CDR2 YSYEKL. Trimming took off 4 bases at V and 7 bases at J, with 16 bases between the two ends. The CDR3 has 14 residues. This sample is drawn from a study of early T cells in non-severe SARS-CoV-2 infection. Across the study: The study sequenced bulk RNA from unsorted whole blood, with chains unpaired. The study's findings and limits: The VDJdb matching leaned toward anti-spike CD8 responses and overlooked private and CD4 specificities.

The TCR library protocol was used to attach unique molecular identifiers. These identifiers were attached to individual cDNA molecules. TCRdb processed the 5' RACE reads anew with MiXCR; each CDR3 protein has one entry. The sample records some 59,000 distinct CDR3 sequences, 8.5% to 12% being singletons. The rearrangement links TRBV4-1 to TRBJ1-1; D perhaps matches TRBD1 (6 bases). The sequence came from an adult who was a healthcare worker with PCR-confirmed SARS-CoV-2 infection or an uninfected control (not recorded which). The source material was whole blood. Here the CDR3 DNA reads TGCGCCAGCAGCCCCTTGACAGGAGTCAATGAAGCTTTCTTT. Amino acid sequence: CASSPLTGVNEAFF.